A selection of T cell receptor beta chains follows, all from one sample in a study of cytomegalovirus exposure and HLA in healthy donors. The protocol was immunoSEQ multiplex PCR, while the TCRdb copy is restricted to in-frame clones and leaves out a portion. In the table there are roughly 200,000 clones, approximately 79% of which are singletons. The sequenced material came from PBMCs. These receptors were obtained from a man in his fifties or sixties in good health and CMV-seronegative. Both conserved end residues are trimmed from each CDR3. The order of the fields is V gene, clone size, J gene, CDR3 protein. Rows give clone size only sometimes, using once, few, many, or a class for an expanded clone.

V gene: TRBV19; clone size: NA; J gene: TRBJ2-3; CDR3 protein: ASSIGGLNTDTQY
V gene: TRBV30; clone size: NA; J gene: TRBJ2-1; CDR3 protein: AWSVLLAGVDEQF
V gene: TRBV28; clone size: NA; J gene: TRBJ2-4; CDR3 protein: ASSLDPRLAKNIQY
V gene: TRBV5-6; clone size: NA; J gene: TRBJ2-3; CDR3 protein: ASSLFAGGPRDTQY
V gene: TRBV5-4; clone size: NA; J gene: TRBJ2-2; CDR3 protein: ASTPGLRKGTGELF
V gene: TRBV19; clone size: NA; J gene: TRBJ1-2; CDR3 protein: ASSIGSRLYGYT
V gene: TRBV5-5; clone size: NA; J gene: TRBJ2-7; CDR3 protein: ASSMGRSSYEQY
V gene: TRBV27; clone size: NA; J gene: TRBJ2-7; CDR3 protein: ASSLIMGAVSYEQY
V gene: TRBV19; clone size: NA; J gene: TRBJ2-2; CDR3 protein: ASSTDRGTGELF
V gene: TRBV19; clone size: NA; J gene: TRBJ1-1; CDR3 protein: ASGAQVRTEAF
V gene: TRBV2; clone size: NA; J gene: TRBJ2-5; CDR3 protein: ASIRVEGETQY
V gene: TRBV5-6; clone size: NA; J gene: TRBJ1-5; CDR3 protein: ASSLGGGQPQH
V gene: TRBV4-2; clone size: NA; J gene: TRBJ1-1; CDR3 protein: ASRPGGASTEAF
V gene: TRBV29-1; clone size: few; J gene: TRBJ2-3; CDR3 protein: SVTGSVTDTQY
V gene: TRBV28; clone size: NA; J gene: TRBJ1-5; CDR3 protein: ASSWAGGNQPQH
V gene: TRBV5-1; clone size: NA; J gene: TRBJ1-4; CDR3 protein: ASSRDGGMGLF
V gene: TRBV30; clone size: NA; J gene: TRBJ2-2; CDR3 protein: AWSRDRVAGELF
V gene: TRBV27; clone size: NA; J gene: TRBJ1-1; CDR3 protein: ASSLHQGAWAEAF
V gene: TRBV5-4; clone size: NA; J gene: TRBJ2-3; CDR3 protein: ASRDSITGDTQY
V gene: TRBV7-3; clone size: NA; J gene: TRBJ1-1; CDR3 protein: ASSKGQGISPF
V gene: TRBV7-6; clone size: NA; J gene: TRBJ2-5; CDR3 protein: ASSLGGGETQY
V gene: TRBV18; clone size: NA; J gene: TRBJ1-1; CDR3 protein: ASSPGGELPEAF
V gene: TRBV9; clone size: NA; J gene: TRBJ2-2; CDR3 protein: ASSVVTGGLNTGELF
V gene: TRBV5-1; clone size: NA; J gene: TRBJ2-1; CDR3 protein: ASSANLAKEF
V gene: TRBV9; clone size: NA; J gene: TRBJ2-6; CDR3 protein: ASSVVPGTGANVLT
V gene: TRBV2; clone size: few; J gene: TRBJ2-6; CDR3 protein: ASNGPSGANVLT
V gene: TRBV6-5; clone size: NA; J gene: TRBJ2-7; CDR3 protein: ASRSAGGREQY
V gene: TRBV5-1; clone size: NA; J gene: TRBJ2-7; CDR3 protein: ASSLGGGSYEQY
V gene: TRBV5-1; clone size: NA; J gene: NA; CDR3 protein: ASKESGSYEQY
V gene: TRBV4-1; clone size: NA; J gene: TRBJ1-1; CDR3 protein: ASSQGTGFLEAF
V gene: TRBV5-1; clone size: NA; J gene: NA; CDR3 protein: ASSLGRTSSYEQY
V gene: TRBV4-1; clone size: once; J gene: TRBJ2-7; CDR3 protein: ASSPSQREVYEQY
V gene: TRBV10-3; clone size: once; J gene: TRBJ2-7; CDR3 protein: AISELPRTSGSYEQY
V gene: TRBV28; clone size: NA; J gene: TRBJ1-2; CDR3 protein: ASSFPGTGGRGYT
V gene: TRBV6-1; clone size: NA; J gene: NA; CDR3 protein: ASSRSRAYEQY
V gene: TRBV6-6; clone size: NA; J gene: TRBJ1-6; CDR3 protein: ASSYSGTQNSPLH
V gene: TRBV5-1; clone size: NA; J gene: TRBJ1-1; CDR3 protein: ASSTQIGGGTEAF
V gene: TRBV5-1; clone size: NA; J gene: TRBJ1-1; CDR3 protein: ASSLTGEGEGAF
V gene: TRBV4-2; clone size: few; J gene: TRBJ2-1; CDR3 protein: ASSQDRGGTYNEQF
V gene: TRBV9; clone size: NA; J gene: TRBJ2-1; CDR3 protein: ASSVVSSGSNYEQF